Below, 32 T cell receptor beta chains from the same sample are listed, as sequenced in a study of tumor-infiltrating lymphocytes in primary liver carcinoma. Starting material of 450 to 550 ng total RNA yielded TCR beta cDNA via a constant-region primer. Nested multiplex PCR, run for three rounds with slightly modified ARM-PCR, yielded TCR beta libraries. TRBV1-TRBV30 forward primers paired with a C-beta reverse primer were used in the first two PCR rounds, which ran about 11 cycles each. Each CDR3 protein gets one entry after TCRdb re-called the multiplex PCR reads with MiXCR. The table lists about 44,000 distinct CDR3 sequences, over 65% of them singletons. The tissue used was unsorted bulk material of about 17-33 mg. RNA and DNA were co-extracted from it with the AllPrep DNA/RNA mini kit. Material for sequencing was liver tumor tissue from sampling region 3. Subset indicated: tumor region T3, left-lateral pole. All receptors derive from a man aged 40-50 years with primary liver carcinoma and hepatitis B virus infection.

A remark on this clonotype: At one boundary the junction diverges from the germline segment, which might be a read error. The J gene is TRBJ2-7, the V gene TRBV6-2 or TRBV6-3; maybe TRBD2 (6 bases). Germline CDR1 is MNHEY and CDR2 is SVGEGT. This CDR3 spans 16 amino acids. CDR3 sequence: CASSYGSGLSSYERYF. Here the CDR3 DNA reads TGTGCCAGCAGTTACGGCAGCGGGCTGAGCTCCTACGAGCGGTACTTC.

This clonotype was picked up one time. The CDR3 carries no conserved terminal phenylalanine or tryptophan, so it likely arises from a read error. The chain combines TRBV4-2 with TRBJ2-2; tentative D call: TRBD2 (6 bases). Looked up from germline, CDR1 is LGHNA and CDR2 is YNFKEQ. The CDR3 totals 15 residues. CDR3 loop: CASSPERANTGELFL. CDR3 DNA sequence: TGTGCTAGCAGCCCCGAGCGGGCGAACACCGGGGAGCTGTTTCTT.

To note about this clonotype: As the CDR3 is not closed by the conserved phenylalanine or tryptophan, this likely results from a read error. This chain joins TRBV11-2 and TRBJ2-1; D ambiguous. With 5 bases removed from V and 6 bases from J, the gap between germline ends came to 14 bases. Germline assignment: CDR1 SGHAT and CDR2 FQNNGV. This CDR3 is built from 14 residues. The CDR3 DNA reads as TGTGCCAGCAGCGTGACATGGGTTTGCAATGAGCAGTTCTTA. Residues: CASSVTWVCNEQFL.

In regard to this clonotype: Since no conserved phenylalanine or tryptophan closes the CDR3, a read error is the likely cause. V gene TRBV4-1 combines with J gene TRBJ2-4, with 7 positions matching TRBD1. CDR3 size: 15 residues. The germline CDR1 and CDR2 sequences are MGHRA and YSYEKL. In DNA, the CDR3 is TGCGCCAACAGCCAAGCAGGGGGTAGGGCGGACATTCAGTACCTC. Its protein product is CANSQAGGRADIQYL.

Notes on this clonotype: One junction end does not reproduce the germline sequence, and a read error may be involved. The chain carries TRBV6-5 and TRBJ2-7; 9 nucleotides match TRBD1. Germline assignment: CDR1 MNHEY and CDR2 SVGAGI. The length of the CDR3 is 15 residues. The CDR3 protein is CTSSYSGQGLYEQYF. In nucleotides, the CDR3 is TGTACCAGCAGTTACTCGGGACAGGGCCTCTACGAGCAGTACTTC.

In its sample, this clonotype was seen once. The chain uses TRBV12-3 or TRBV12-4 and TRBJ2-7; the D is unclear. This CDR3 region has 12 residues. CDR3 region: CISSENSYEQYF. Written as DNA, the CDR3 is TGTATCAGTTCTGAGAACTCCTACGAGCAGTACTTC.

With regard to this clonotype: At one of its ends the junction is not consistent with the germline gene, which may arise from a read error. This chain connects TRBV20-1 to TRBJ2-5; the match to TRBD1 covers 7 bases. The CDR3 contains 10 residues. Germline V gene data show CDR1 as DFQATT and CDR2 as SNEGSKA (reference sequence). In nucleotides, the CDR3 is TGCGGTGCTACGCCGGGACAGCAGTACTTC. As protein: CGATPGQQYF.

The chain couples TRBV2 to TRBJ2-4, with TRBD2 identical over 14 bases. Germline-derived CDR1 and CDR2 are SNHLY and FYNNEI. V shed 5 bases, J shed 1 base, and the junction held 10 bases outside the gene matches. This CDR3 is 19 amino acids long. The CDR3 nucleotides are TGTGCCAGCAGTCCTCGACTAGCGGGAGGGAGGAAGGCCAAAAACATTCAGTACTTC. It specifies CASSPRLAGGRKAKNIQYF.

Note on this clonotype: An end of the junction differs from the germline gene, which may be a read error. The chain is built from TRBV4-1 and TRBJ2-3; TRBD2 matches at 12 bases. This CDR3 comprises 19 residues. Germline CDR1 reads MGHRA; CDR2 reads YSYEKL. This chain's CDR3 is CASSQGVVTSGSGTDTHYF. The CDR3 DNA sequence: TGCGCCAGCAGCCAAGGGGTTGTGACTAGCGGGAGTGGCACAGATACGCACTATTTT.

Turning to this clonotype: The CDR3 carries no conserved terminal phenylalanine or tryptophan, so it likely arises from a read error. This rearrangement joins TRBV29-1 to TRBJ2-3, with TRBD2 matching over 7 bases. Germline V gene sequence: CDR1 SQVTM, CDR2 ANQGSEA. This CDR3 has 14 amino acids. DNA for the CDR3: TGCAGCGTTGAGTCGTGGGAGGGCCCAGATACACAGTATTCT. Protein sequence: CSVESWEGPDTQYS.

Notes on this clonotype: Sequence at one end of the junction differs from germline and may be a read error. This chain joins TRBV11-2 and TRBJ2-7, with D uncertain. The length of the CDR3 is 14 residues. Germline V gives CDR1 SGHAT, CDR2 FQNNGV. CDR3: CTSSLTDTAHERYF. In DNA form, the CDR3 reads TGTACCAGCAGTTTAACTGACACTGCCCACGAGCGGTACTTC.

This clonotype occurred many times. V and J are TRBV9 and TRBJ2-7, with TRBD1 matching over 9 bases. The CDR3 length is 14 residues. The V gene's germline CDR1 is SGDLS and CDR2 YYNGEE. V lost 4 bases, J lost 6 bases, and 8 bases stayed unmatched. The CDR3 spells CASSPTGQGGEQYF. The CDR3 DNA is TGTGCCAGCAGCCCGACGGGACAGGGTGGCGAGCAGTACTTC.

This clonotype was seen more than once but under ten times. A much larger clone lies one base from this, so it may be a read error. V usage is TRBV6-1 and J usage is TRBJ1-6; D ambiguous. The CDR3 consists of 13 residues. Germline lookup yields CDR1 MNHNS and CDR2 SASEGT. The ends were cut back, 6 bases at V and 4 bases at J, with 7 bases in the middle. The CDR3 protein is CASSMGYNSPLHF. The DNA of the CDR3 is TGTGCCAGCAGCATGGGTTATAATTCACCCCTCCACTTT.

On this clonotype: A read error may be the cause here, since a much bigger clone is one base away. The rearrangement uses TRBV24-1 and TRBJ2-1; D call uncertain. The V gene's germline CDR1 is KGHDR and CDR2 SFDVKD. This CDR3 contains 12 residues. CDR3 amino acids: CANSKDFNEQFF. CDR3 DNA sequence: TGTGCCAACAGTAAAGACTTCAATGAGCAGTTCTTC.

This clonotype was seen repeatedly, ten times or more. One junction end does not reproduce the germline sequence, and a read error may be involved. The rearrangement uses TRBV12-3 or TRBV12-4 and TRBJ1-1; D unresolved. The CDR3 runs 13 residues. The CDR3 sequence is CACSLSDLTEAFF. CDR3 DNA sequence: TGTGCCTGCAGTTTATCGGATCTCACTGAAGCTTTCTTT.

In regard to this clonotype: It is likely a read error, because the conserved phenylalanine at the end of the CDR3 is missing. This rearrangement joins TRBV11-2 to TRBJ2-5; D possibly uses TRBD1 or TRBD2 (6 bases each). CDR1 and CDR2 from the germline V gene are SGHAT and FQNNGV. This CDR3 comprises 15 residues. The CDR3 region is CAISDLTGAGETQYI. CDR3 DNA sequence: TGTGCCATCAGCGACTTGACAGGAGCGGGAGAGACCCAGTACATC.

The rearrangement joins TRBV4-2 to TRBJ1-5; possible D gene TRBD1, 5 bases. Per germline, CDR1 LGHNA and CDR2 YNFKEQ. V lost 11 bases and J lost 1, with 18 bases in between. This CDR3 is 15 amino acids long. The CDR3 DNA follows: TGTGCCTGCATCCAAGATTGGGGGAGCAATCAGCCCCAGCATTTT. This sequence encodes CACIQDWGSNQPQHF.

With respect to this clonotype: The conserved phenylalanine or tryptophan is not found at the CDR3 terminus, so this likely reflects a read error. Because the CDR3's place on the DNA is in doubt, the DNA is left out and the CDR3 is given as listed by TCRdb. This chain uses TRBV14 with TRBJ1-2; the table names TRBD1, a call not compared with the DNA. Germline values: CDR1 SGHDN, CDR2 FVKESK. Ends included, the CDR3 has 14 residues. The CDR3: CANSQYGTASPLTS.

On this clonotype: No conserved phenylalanine or tryptophan ends this CDR3, so it is likely a read error. The chain combines TRBV6-5 with TRBJ2-3, with D perhaps TRBD2 (6 bases). The CDR3 consists of 15 residues. The germline V gene encodes CDR1 MNHEY and CDR2 SVGAGI. V lost 4 bases to trimming and J lost 5 bases, with 16 bases between them. The CDR3 DNA reads as TGTGCCAGCAGTTGCTCGGGCGGGACTGGAGATACGCAGTATCTT. This sequence encodes CASSCSGGTGDTQYL.

V is TRBV20-1 and J is TRBJ1-6, with D possibly TRBD1 on 6 matching bases. The CDR3 is 15 amino acids. The ends were cut back, 6 bases at V and 5 bases at J, with 17 bases in the middle. The germline CDR1 and CDR2 sequences are DFQATT and SNEGSKA (reference sequence). This CDR3 reads CSAIQGAGDNSPLHF. The CDR3 nucleotides read TGCAGTGCCATCCAAGGTGCAGGGGATAATTCACCCCTCCACTTT.

This clonotype was counted at least ten times. The V and J genes are TRBV6-2 or TRBV6-3 and TRBJ2-7; TRBD2 agrees at 11 bases. With 6 bases clipped from V and 2 bases from J, the junction kept 3 bases outside the gene matches. CDR3 length: 14 residues. Germline loops: CDR1 MNHEY, CDR2 SVGEGT. Here the CDR3 DNA reads TGTGCCAGCAGATTGACTAGCGGGACCTACGAGCAGTACTTC. It yields the protein CASRLTSGTYEQYF.

Remarks on this clonotype: One junction end does not reproduce the germline sequence, and a read error may be involved. The V call is TRBV19, the J call TRBJ2-7; D gene unclear. CDR1 and CDR2 from the germline V gene are LNHDA and SQIVND (reference sequence). This CDR3 is 13 amino acids long. The CDR3 DNA reads as TGTACCAGTAGTAGGAGCTTTAACTACGAGCAGTATTTC. As protein: CTSSRSFNYEQYF.

Note on this clonotype: A much larger clonotype is one base distant, so this may be a read error. This chain links TRBV28 with TRBJ1-6; D remains ambiguous. Germline CDR1 and CDR2: MDHEN and SYDVKM. This CDR3 has 15 residues. The CDR3 here is CASSLGSSGDSPLYF. CDR3 DNA sequence: TGTGCCAGCAGTTTAGGATCCTCGGGAGATTCACCCCTCTACTTT.

The chain combines TRBV7-2 with TRBJ2-3, with a tentative D call TRBD2 (6 bases). The CDR3 length is 15 residues. CDR1 is SGHTA, CDR2 FQGNSA, per germline. Trimming shortened V by 4 bases and J by 4 bases, and 15 bases separated the two germline ends. The DNA of the CDR3 is TGTGCCAGCAGCTCCCCGGGACTGACTCCAGATACGCAGTATTTT. Protein product: CASSSPGLTPDTQYF.

On this clonotype itself: One junction end disagrees with the germline gene, perhaps due to a read error. The chain recombines TRBV4-2 with TRBJ2-6; D not certain. CDR1 LGHNA and CDR2 YNFKEQ come from the germline V gene. The CDR3 sequence is 19 residues long. CDR3 region: CANSLEWATAISGANVLTF. Here the CDR3 DNA reads TGTGCCAACAGCCTAGAGTGGGCGACTGCCATCTCCGGGGCCAACGTCCTGACTTTC.

Comment on this clonotype: One junction end disagrees with the germline gene, perhaps due to a read error. This chain connects TRBV29-1 to TRBJ2-3; possibly TRBD2 for D (6 bases). Germline V lookup: CDR1 SQVTM, CDR2 ANQGSEA. The CDR3 runs to 15 residues. CDR3 DNA: TGCAACGTTCCGGGGACTCCTTCTAGCACAGATACGCAGTATTTT. Translation gives CNVPGTPSSTDTQYF.

This clonotype was seen repeatedly, ten times or more. The DNA of the CDR3 is TGTGCCAGCAGCTTAGACAGGGCTAATGAAAAACTGTTTTTT. Protein sequence: CASSLDRANEKLFF. The chain links TRBV7-9 to TRBJ1-4; possible D gene TRBD1, 6 bases. Germline values: CDR1 SEHNR, CDR2 FQNEAQ (reference sequence). This CDR3 has 14 residues. Trimming left V 1 base short and J 3 bases short, with 6 bases between.

V usage is TRBV29-1 and J usage is TRBJ2-1, with TRBD1 matching 7 bases. V trimming: 3 bases; J trimming: 0 bases; junction bases outside the gene matches: 14. CDR3 length: 18 residues. Looked up from germline, CDR1 is SQVTM and CDR2 is ANQGSEA. The CDR3 protein is CSVDQTGSWVSSYNEQFF. Written as DNA, the CDR3 is TGCAGCGTTGATCAGACAGGGTCTTGGGTATCCTCCTACAATGAGCAGTTCTTC.

J is TRBJ2-7 and V is TRBV30; D gene ambiguous. The CDR3 runs 11 residues. Between the trimmed V and J ends, which lost 5 bases and 3 bases, there was a span of 8 bases. Germline V gene data show CDR1 as GTSNPN and CDR2 as SVGIG (reference sequence). CDR3 in amino acids: CAWQSDYEQYF. CDR3 in DNA: TGTGCCTGGCAATCCGACTACGAGCAGTACTTC.

Notes on this clonotype: One end of the junction is discordant with germline, which a read error may explain. The V and J genes are TRBV6-5 and TRBJ2-1, with 7 positions matching TRBD2. This CDR3 comprises 16 residues. Germline-derived CDR1 and CDR2 are MNHEY and SVGAGI. The CDR3 sequence is CGSSYSGGRIFNEQFF. Written as DNA, the CDR3 is TGTGGCAGCAGTTACTCGGGCGGGAGAATCTTCAATGAGCAGTTCTTC.

This clonotype was counted ten times or more. This rearrangement joins TRBV7-9 to TRBJ1-3; no clear D gene. The CDR3 covers 15 residues. Germline CDR1 SEHNR, CDR2 FQNEAQ (reference sequence). The V and J ends lost 0 bases and 5 bases respectively, with 11 bases between them. For the CDR3, the DNA is TGTGCCAGCAGCTTAGCGCTGGCAGACAGAAACACCATATATTTT. Translation: CASSLALADRNTIYF.

On this clonotype itself: This could be a read error, since a much larger clone is one nucleotide away. The chain links TRBV11-1 to TRBJ2-1; 11 nucleotides align to TRBD2. The germline V gene encodes CDR1 SGHAT and CDR2 FQDESV (reference sequence). The CDR3 runs to 16 residues. CDR3 DNA: TGTACCAGCAGCTCCCAACTAGCGGGGGCAGGCAATGGGCAGTTCTTC. Protein: CTSSSQLAGAGNGQFF.